This TCR beta chain was sequenced for a study of blood T cell repertoires in COVID-19. Background on the study: Samples came from the United States, Italy and Spain, spanning acute and convalescent COVID-19. PBMCs, B-cell-depleted T cells, or T cells were the source of the cDNA or gDNA that made up the material.

This CDR3 contains 14 residues. The germline gives CDR1 MNHEY, CDR2 SMNVEV (reference sequence). The germline V and J ends were trimmed by 5 bases and 2 bases, with 12 bases remaining between them. Study processing details: Amplification with reference gene primers provided the estimates of nucleated cell counts. TCRdb's copy holds only in-frame clones and misses some; the assay was immunoSEQ multiplex PCR. The V and J calls and the clone size are those of that table, but D and trimming were determined from the DNA. This table holds 70,000 to 75,000 clones, roughly 76% found once. This clonotype was sampled from a woman between 70 and 85 years old with acute or convalescent COVID-19. Sequencing was performed on peripheral blood. The chain has TRBV27 and TRBJ1-2; the D gene is possibly TRBD1 (5 bases). The CDR3 loop is CASSPGGGNYGYTF. The CDR3 nucleotides are TGTGCCAGCAGTCCGGGGGGAGGGAACTATGGCTACACCTTC.